Below, 9 T cell receptor beta chains from the same sample are listed, as sequenced in a study of cytomegalovirus exposure and HLA in healthy donors. Researchers ran the PCR with 60 Vbeta and 13 Jbeta primers. The table came from immunoSEQ multiplex PCR; TCRdb's copy has only in-frame clones and leaves some out. This sample has about 160,000 clones, with more than 75% found just once. Material: PBMCs. Source of these receptors: a man aged 18 to 29 in good health and CMV-seropositive.

The chain is built from TRBV4-2 and TRBJ1-1; 7 bases align to TRBD1. Germline assignment: CDR1 LGHNA and CDR2 YNFKEQ. V shed 3 bases, J shed 3 bases, and the junction held 7 bases outside the gene matches. The CDR3 has 15 amino acids. CDR3 amino acids: CASSQRQGEDTEAFF. The CDR3 DNA follows: TGTGCCAGCAGCCAGCGGCAGGGGGAGGACACTGAAGCTTTCTTT.

With respect to this clone: One end of the junction does not line up with germline, which may come from a read error. This rearrangement joins TRBV14 to TRBJ2-6; 8 nucleotides align to TRBD1. The germline V gene has CDR1 SGHDN and CDR2 FVKESK. CDR3 length: 18 residues. The CDR3 reads CASSPDRGSFSGANGLTF. The CDR3, as DNA: TGTGCCAGCAGCCCAGACAGGGGTTCCTTCTCTGGGGCCAACGGCCTGACTTTC.

This chain links TRBV6-1 with TRBJ2-5, with a tentative D call TRBD1 (6 bases). Germline CDR1 is MNHNS and CDR2 is SASEGT. Trimming left V 4 bases short and J 5 bases short, with 14 bases between. There are 14 residues in the CDR3. The CDR3 protein is CASSVGAGEETQYF. CDR3 coding DNA: TGTGCCAGCAGTGTTGGGGCAGGGGAGGAGACCCAGTACTTC.

The gene calls are TRBV19 and TRBJ1-5; D unclear. The CDR3 is 17 residues long. Trimming removed 5 bases from V and 0 bases from J, with 17 bases in between. The germline V gene encodes CDR1 LNHDA and CDR2 SQIVND (reference sequence). The CDR3 spells CASSERRTDISNQPQHF. Written as DNA, the CDR3 is TGTGCCAGTAGTGAACGCCGGACTGATATTAGCAATCAGCCCCAGCATTTT. The variable domain in full, with the rest retrieved from reference TRBV19 and TRBJ1-5, is DGGITQSPKYLFRKEGQNVTLSCEQNLNHDAMYWYRQDPGQGLRLIYYSQIVNDFQKGDIAEGYSVSREKKESFPLTVTSAQKNPTAFYLCASSERRTDISNQPQHFGDGTRLSIL.

This clone has only a few counts. This chain links TRBV11-1 with TRBJ1-3; the match to TRBD1 covers 7 bases. CDR3 size: 16 residues. Trimming removed 6 bases from V and 0 bases from J; junction bases left unmatched: 8. Germline assignment: CDR1 SGHAT and CDR2 FQDESV (reference sequence). CDR3 protein: CASRPGGTASGNTIYF. As DNA, the CDR3 is TGTGCCAGCAGACCAGGGGGGACGGCCTCTGGAAACACCATATATTTT.

The sample holds a few counts of this clone. The chain recombines TRBV7-2 with TRBJ2-1; TRBD2 matches 7 bases. The CDR3 totals 15 residues. The V gene end was trimmed by 5 bases and the J gene end by 7 bases; junction bases not matched to a gene: 11. Germline V gene sequence: CDR1 SGHTA, CDR2 FQGNSA. This CDR3 reads CASSLQRGGKNEQFF. DNA of the CDR3: TGTGCCAGCAGCCTACAACGCGGGGGAAAGAATGAGCAGTTCTTC.

The V and J genes are TRBV5-1 and TRBJ2-3, with 14 bases matching TRBD2. Unmatched junction bases numbered 12, after V lost 3 bases and J lost 0 bases. Germline V gene data show CDR1 as SGHRS and CDR2 as YFSETQ. The CDR3 has 20 residues. This CDR3 reads CASSSLGLAGGNFSTDTQYF. CDR3 DNA: TGCGCCAGCAGCTCTCTAGGACTAGCGGGGGGAAATTTTAGCACAGATACGCAGTATTTT. The variable domain in full, completed from reference TRBV5-1 and TRBJ2-3, reads KAGVTQTPRYLIKTRGQQVTLSCSPISGHRSVSWYQQTPGQGLQFLFEYFSETQRNKGNFPGRFSGRQFSNSRSEMNVSTLELGDSALYLCASSSLGLAGGNFSTDTQYFGPGTRLTVL.

The chain has TRBV5-6 and TRBJ1-4, with TRBD1 matching 9 bases. The CDR3 consists of 17 residues. The V segment lost 0 bases and the J segment 5 bases; nucleotides outside the gene matches: 8. CDR1 is SGHDT, CDR2 YYEEEE, per germline. The chain's CDR3 is CASSLGFLDRGNEKLFF. In nucleotides, the CDR3 is TGTGCCAGCAGCTTGGGGTTTCTGGACAGGGGAAATGAAAAACTGTTTTTT. Full variable domain (outside the CDR3, taken from reference TRBV5-6 and TRBJ1-4): DAGVTQSPTHLIKTRGQQVTLRCSPKSGHDTVSWYQQALGQGPQFIFQYYEEEERQRGNFPDRFSGHQFPNYSSELNVNALLLGDSALYLCASSLGFLDRGNEKLFFGSGTQLSVL.

This clone has more than one count but fewer than ten. The chain has TRBV30 and TRBJ1-1; 7 bases are a match to TRBD1. Germline V gives CDR1 GTSNPN, CDR2 SVGIG (reference sequence). This CDR3 has 15 amino acids. Trimming at V came to 2 bases and at J to 5 bases, leaving 11 bases not matched to a gene. The CDR3 bases are TGTGCCTGGAGTATTAGATTCAGGGGGTGGACTGAAGCTTTCTTT. Amino acids: CAWSIRFRGWTEAFF.